Listed below are T cell receptor beta chains from one sample, sequenced in a study of blood T cell repertoires in COVID-19. Using immunoSEQ multiplex PCR, the repertoire was profiled, and TCRdb retains in-frame clones only, with some absent. This sample carries approximately 490,000 clones, around 87% of them seen once, and the ten largest clones take 0.7%. Sequenced: PBMCs or T cells enriched from blood (not recorded which). These receptors originate from a young woman who had recovered from COVID-19. Each CDR3 is given with its conserved first and last residue. Only some rows state a clone size, as once, few, many or a class for expanded clones.

abundance: -; v_gene: TRBV25-1; j_gene: TRBJ1-1; CDR3aa: CASSEPGQMNTEAFF
abundance: once; v_gene: TRBV27; j_gene: TRBJ2-3; CDR3aa: CASARLAGGLDTQYF
abundance: -; v_gene: TRBV6-1; j_gene: TRBJ1-1; CDR3aa: CASSEARDSEAFF
abundance: once; v_gene: TRBV11-2; j_gene: TRBJ1-2; CDR3aa: CASSLTGVNYGYTF
abundance: -; v_gene: TRBV5-8; j_gene: TRBJ1-2; CDR3aa: CASSFNDGGVYGYTF
abundance: -; v_gene: TRBV2; j_gene: TRBJ2-5; CDR3aa: CASRRETQYF
abundance: -; v_gene: TRBV20-1; j_gene: TRBJ2-5; CDR3aa: CSASYYRQETQYF
abundance: -; v_gene: TRBV7-2; j_gene: TRBJ2-7; CDR3aa: CASSLRTGTETYEQYF
abundance: -; v_gene: TRBV12-5; j_gene: TRBJ1-4; CDR3aa: CASGLPGAPGTGEKLFF
abundance: -; v_gene: TRBV5-1; j_gene: TRBJ2-3; CDR3aa: CASSFQTGGTDTQYF
abundance: -; v_gene: TRBV6-4; j_gene: TRBJ2-2; CDR3aa: CASSPISADTGELFF